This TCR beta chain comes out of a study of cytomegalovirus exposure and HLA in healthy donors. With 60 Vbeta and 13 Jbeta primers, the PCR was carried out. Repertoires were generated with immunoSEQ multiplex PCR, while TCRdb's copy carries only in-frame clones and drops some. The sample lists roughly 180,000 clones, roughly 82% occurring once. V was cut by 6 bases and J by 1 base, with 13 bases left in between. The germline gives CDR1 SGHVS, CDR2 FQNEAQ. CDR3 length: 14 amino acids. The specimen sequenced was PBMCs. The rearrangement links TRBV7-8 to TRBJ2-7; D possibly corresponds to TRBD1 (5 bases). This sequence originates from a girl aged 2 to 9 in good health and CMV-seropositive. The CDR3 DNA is TGTGCCAGCAGTCGGACATCGCTGTCCTACGAGCAGTACTTC. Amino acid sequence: CASSRTSLSYEQYF. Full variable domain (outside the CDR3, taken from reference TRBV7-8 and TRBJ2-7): GAGVSQSPRYKVAKRGQDVALRCDPISGHVSLFWYQQALGQGPEFLTYFQNEAQLDKSGLPSDRFFAERPEGSVSTLKIQRTQQEDSAVYLCASSRTSLSYEQYFGPGTRLTVT.